Following are 14 T cell receptor beta chains from one sample sequenced in a study of early T cells in non-severe SARS-CoV-2 infection. TCRdb re-called the 5' RACE reads through MiXCR, storing one row per CDR3 protein. Among roughly 83,000 distinct CDR3 sequences, roughly a tenth were seen once, and the ten largest hold around 8%. Sequencing used whole blood, obtained at baseline. The receptor source for this set is an adult who was a healthcare worker with PCR-confirmed SARS-CoV-2 infection or an uninfected control (not recorded which).

The rearrangement uses TRBV5-1 and TRBJ2-7; the D gene could be TRBD1 or TRBD2 (5 bases each). The CDR3 runs 15 residues. CDR1 is SGHRS, CDR2 YFSETQ, per germline. Between the trimmed V and J ends, which lost 4 bases and 1 base, there was a span of 15 bases. The CDR3 DNA is TGCGCCAGCAGCATCGGGACCACTTGGTCCTACGAGCAGTACTTC. Translation: CASSIGTTWSYEQYF.

V is TRBV25-1 and J is TRBJ1-6; D uncertain. Germline V lookup: CDR1 MGHDK, CDR2 SYGVNS. The CDR3 is 13 residues long. V dropped 3 bases and J dropped 7 bases, with 7 bases sitting between them. The CDR3 nucleotides read TGTGCCAGCAGTGACCGAGGGAATTCACCCCTCCACTTT. Translation gives CASSDRGNSPLHF.

The rearrangement uses TRBV12-3 or TRBV12-4 and TRBJ2-4, with 9 bases lining up with TRBD1. The trim removed 6 bases at V and 9 bases at J, leaving 9 bases unmatched. The CDR3 covers 14 residues. In nucleotides, the CDR3 is TGTGCCAGCAGACCAACAGGGGGCGAAGGCATTCAGTACTTC. It yields the protein CASRPTGGEGIQYF.

This clonotype showed up just a few times. V usage is TRBV7-9 and J usage is TRBJ2-7, with D tentatively TRBD1 (6 bases). Germline loops: CDR1 SEHNR, CDR2 FQNEAQ (reference sequence). V lost 1 base and J lost 9, with 7 bases in between. The CDR3 runs 11 residues. The CDR3 DNA is TGTGCCAGCAGCTTAGGGACAGCGCAGTACTTC. Amino acid sequence: CASSLGTAQYF.

The V gene is TRBV6-5, the J gene TRBJ2-1, with 13 bases that match TRBD2. There are 14 residues in the CDR3. Trimming cost V 7 bases and J 10 bases; bases outside gene matches: 7. CDR1 is MNHEY, CDR2 SVGAGI, per germline. The CDR3: CASIGLAGVGEQFF. The CDR3, as DNA: TGTGCCAGCATCGGACTAGCGGGAGTTGGGGAGCAGTTCTTC.

The chain links TRBV9 to TRBJ2-5, with a weak D call TRBD2 (5 bases). The V and J ends lost 4 bases and 2 bases respectively, with 12 bases between them. Germline CDR1 reads SGDLS; CDR2 reads YYNGEE. There are 14 residues in the CDR3. CDR3 in DNA: TGTGCCAGCAGCAAGGACTCGCTACAAGAGACCCAGTACTTC. Translated, it gives CASSKDSLQETQYF.

This chain links TRBV20-1 with TRBJ2-3; D is uncertain. The germline V gene has CDR1 DFQATT and CDR2 SNEGSKA (reference sequence). Trimming pared 3 bases from V and 2 bases from J, leaving 15 bases between. CDR3 size: 15 residues. This CDR3 reads CSASGRSWVTDTQYF. Written as DNA, the CDR3 is TGCAGTGCTAGTGGACGGTCATGGGTCACAGATACGCAGTATTTT.

This chain connects TRBV11-2 to TRBJ2-7, with D perhaps TRBD1 (6 bases). This CDR3 has 13 residues. Germline-derived CDR1 and CDR2 are SGHAT and FQNNGV. V was cut by 6 bases and J by 5 bases, with 14 bases left in between. This CDR3 reads CASRSTGTNEQYF. In nucleotides, the CDR3 is TGTGCCAGCAGGTCTACCGGGACAAACGAGCAGTACTTC.

The chain combines TRBV7-9 with TRBJ2-3; D possibly corresponds to TRBD2 (6 bases). The CDR3 contains 15 residues. CDR1 SEHNR and CDR2 FQNEAQ come from the germline V gene (reference sequence). V dropped 4 bases and J dropped 10 bases, with 21 bases sitting between them. The CDR3 here is CASSWVGQAGGAQYF. The CDR3 region has the DNA TGTGCCAGCAGCTGGGTCGGCCAGGCCGGAGGGGCGCAGTATTTT.

V and J are TRBV20-1 and TRBJ2-1; D uncertain. CDR1 and CDR2 (germline): DFQATT, SNEGSKA (reference sequence). V shed 1 base and J shed 0 bases, with 10 bases lying between them. This CDR3 has 15 residues. As DNA, the CDR3 is TGCAGTGCTAGAGCAGTAGGGCTCTCCTACAATGAGCAGTTCTTC. It translates to CSARAVGLSYNEQFF.

This clonotype has at least ten counts. V is TRBV20-1 and J is TRBJ2-7; D is unclear. V lost 3 bases to trimming and J lost 2 bases, with 11 bases between them. This CDR3 comprises 13 residues. Germline CDR1 reads DFQATT; CDR2 reads SNEGSKA (reference sequence). The CDR3 spells CSARWMATYEQYF. The CDR3 nucleotides are TGCAGTGCTAGGTGGATGGCCACCTACGAGCAGTACTTC.

There are a few counts of this clonotype. The chain recombines TRBV2 with TRBJ1-2; D is perhaps TRBD1 (5 bases). Trimming shortened V by 4 bases and J by 8 bases, and 14 bases separated the two germline ends. CDR3 size: 13 residues. Germline loops: CDR1 SNHLY, CDR2 FYNNEI. Written as DNA, the CDR3 is TGTGCCAGCAGTGTCGGGGAGGGGCACGGCTACACCTTC. Its translation: CASSVGEGHGYTF.

This clonotype has only a few counts. The chain couples TRBV7-2 to TRBJ1-1, with D possibly matching TRBD1 (6 bases). V shed 5 bases and J shed 4 bases, with 20 bases lying between them. CDR1 and CDR2 (germline): SGHTA, FQGNSA. This CDR3 spans 16 amino acids. The CDR3 nucleotides read TGTGCCAGCAGCCCGCAGGTCGACAGGTGGGGCACTGAAGCTTTCTTT. Translated, it gives CASSPQVDRWGTEAFF.

This clonotype was observed a handful of times. CDR3 in amino acids: CASSPGNRGTNEKLFF. For the CDR3, the DNA is TGTGCCAGCAGCCCAGGAAACCGGGGAACTAATGAAAAACTGTTTTTT. This chain joins TRBV11-2 and TRBJ1-4, with D hard to call. The CDR3 spans 16 residues. V lost 5 bases and J 1 base, leaving 14 bases between the germline ends. Germline V CDR1 and CDR2: SGHAT, FQNNGV.